A selection of T cell receptor beta chains follows, all from one sample in a study of cytomegalovirus exposure and HLA in healthy donors. Sequenced by immunoSEQ multiplex PCR; TCRdb stores in-frame clones only, minus some. The repertoire holds over 85,000 clones, with roughly 90% as singletons. The sequenced material came from PBMCs. These receptors were obtained from a woman in her 30s in good health and CMV-seropositive. The conserved cysteine and the conserved F or W are not part of the CDR3 here.

V | CDR3
TRBV19 | ASSVRQMNTEAF
TRBV7-9 | ASRRYQETQY
TRBV6-5 | ASSYLATYNEQF
TRBV7-2 | ASSSAQEQY
TRBV5-6 | ASSLGTGGGQPQH
TRBV19 | ASPGQRYEQY
TRBV13 | ASSLHRGYEQY
TRBV4-1 | ASSSLGERVGNTIY
TRBV12-5 | ASGLVGRGLAGSYNEQF
TRBV5-1 | ASKQGFDKNIQY
TRBV30 | AWSRTNTEAF
TRBV20-1 | SASIFNIQY
TRBV2 | ASSEGLATPYEQY
TRBV5-6 | ASSLASEQF
TRBV5-1 | ASSGLESGFVADTQY
TRBV27 | ASSLGGTPYEQY
TRBV4-1 | ASSHGQGRTYEQY
TRBV14 | ASSQEEGANADTQY
TRBV6-5 | ASSSYAETQY
TRBV6-5 | ASSYSNFGNTIY
TRBV5-6 | ASSLAPAGKRSIEQF
TRBV9 | ASSPGVGGLVAF
TRBV29-1 | SVEGVRVAGELF
TRBV6-1 | ASSRTGNYEQY
TRBV19 | ASTQTAQNTEAF
TRBV13 | ASRLRSGTYEQY
TRBV7-9 | ASSLGAGNTEAF
TRBV27 | ASSFTGTDTQY
TRBV5-1 | ASSRGSNQPQH